This TCR beta chain stems from a study of regulatory T cells in long-lasting Graves disease. Time point here: newly diagnosed GD, antithyroid drugs for less than 3 months. Following extraction of RNA from PBMCs, that RNA was used to make the TCR library. Study-level points and caveats: Lower TCR diversity characterized persistent Graves' patients relative to newly diagnosed patients. Persistent disease exhibited a predilection for TRBV28, TRBJ1-2 and TRBJ2-5. With under 3,500 shared public clonotypes, persistent patients exceeded new patients, who shared about a thousand.

To make TCR beta libraries, researchers used iRepertoire HTBI primers and Arm-PCR of CDR3 regions. One entry per CDR3 protein, called by TCRdb with MiXCR from the multiplex PCR reads. The sample holds roughly 420,000 distinct CDR3 sequences, 14% seen once. In its sample, this clonotype was seen many times. What it recognizes is unknown. CDR3 length: 17 residues. Trimming removed 5 bases from V and 0 bases from J; junction bases left unmatched: 10. CDR1 is MDHEN, CDR2 SYDVKM, per germline. The same data also contributed to another study, on T cells in Graves' hyperthyroidism and ophthalmopathy.

This clonotype originated in a woman in her forties or fifties with Graves disease. The chain is built from TRBV28 and TRBJ2-7; TRBD2 aligns across 10 bases. The starting material was peripheral blood mononuclear cells (PBMCs), obtained at new diagnosis, from a patient treated with antithyroid drugs. The CDR3 region has the DNA TGTGCCAGCAGTAACGCCGGACTAGCGGACAGCTCCTACGAGCAGTACTTC. Translating gives CASSNAGLADSSYEQYF.